A selection of T cell receptor beta chains follows, all from one sample in a study of T cells in Graves' hyperthyroidism and ophthalmopathy. In TCRdb, the multiplex PCR reads were re-called with MiXCR into one record per CDR3 protein. The sample lists 600,000 or so distinct CDR3 sequences, around 14% occurring once. Sequenced input: blood. These TCRs come from a woman in her late teens or twenties with Graves' ophthalmopathy. Each CDR3 is given with its conserved first and last residue. A D gene is named only where the DNA matches it firmly. The listing skips clone size in some rows; elsewhere it reads once, few, many or a size class.

CDR3 DNA	CDR3 protein	D gene	clone size	V gene	J gene
TGTGCCAGCAGTTTTCGGGAGCGGGGCACGCAGTATTTT	CASSFRERGTQYF	TRBD2	many	TRBV27	TRBJ2-3
TGTGCCAGCAGCGGCAGGGGAGCCAAAAACATTCAGTACTTC	CASSGRGAKNIQYF	-	-	TRBV5-5	TRBJ2-4
TGTGCCAGCACCCTAAGACGGGGGAGAGGCTACGAGCAGTACTTC	CASTLRRGRGYEQYF	-	-	TRBV7-9	TRBJ2-7
TGTGCCAGCAGTGGAACTCATAGCACAGATACGCAGTATTTT	CASSGTHSTDTQYF	-	few	TRBV6-1	TRBJ2-3
TGTGCCAGCTCACCACCGGGGGGTCACGAGCAGTACTTC	CASSPPGGHEQYF	-	many	TRBV18	TRBJ2-7
TGTGCCAGCAGCCTAACGGGGGTCTACAATGAGCAGTTCTTC	CASSLTGVYNEQFF	-	-	TRBV6-1	TRBJ2-1
TGCAGCGTTGATTTGACAGGGGGGGAAAGGGAGTATTTT	CSVDLTGGEREYF	TRBD1	once	TRBV29-1	TRBJ2-3
TGTGCCAGCAGCCGGGACAGGGGGCAAAATGAGCAGTTCTTC	CASSRDRGQNEQFF	TRBD1	-	TRBV7-8	TRBJ2-1
TGTGCCAGCAGTAACCCGGGGAGCTATGGCTACACCTTC	CASSNPGSYGYTF	-	many	TRBV12-3/TRBV12-4	TRBJ1-2
TGTGCCAGCAGTTCAGCCGGACTAGCGGGAGAAGCGGGCAAAAACATTCAGTACTTC	CASSSAGLAGEAGKNIQYF	TRBD2	many	TRBV12-3/TRBV12-4	TRBJ2-4
TGTGCCAGCAGTTTAGTTACAGCACCCCGGGGCAATCAGCCCCAGCATTTT	CASSLVTAPRGNQPQHF	-	many	TRBV28	TRBJ1-5
TGTGCCACCAGGGGGGGACTCCCTCTAAATGAGCAGTTCTTC	CATRGGLPLNEQFF	-	-	TRBV24-1	TRBJ2-1
TGTGCTAGTGGCTTATATAGCGGGATGGAGAAACAAGAGACCCAGTGCTTC	CASGLYSGMEKQETQCF	TRBD2	-	TRBV12-5	TRBJ2-5
TGTGCCACCGCTTTGGGGACCGAGCAGTACTTC	CATALGTEQYF	-	many	TRBV24-1	TRBJ2-7
TGCGCCAGCAGCCAAGAAACTTTTTCGGGACAGCATATCACAGATACGCAGTATTTT	CASSQETFSGQHITDTQYF	TRBD1	-	TRBV7-8	TRBJ2-3
TGTGCCAGCAGCGTAGACAACGGCTACAATGAGCAGTTCTTC	CASSVDNGYNEQFF	-	few	TRBV9	TRBJ2-1
TGTGCCAGCTCAGAGGGACAGGGGGGCTCCTACGAGCAGTACTTC	CASSEGQGGSYEQYF	TRBD1	-	TRBV18	TRBJ2-7
TGTGCCACCAGTGATTTTTCGTACCCCCAGTACTTC	CATSDFSYPQYF	-	-	TRBV24-1	TRBJ2-5
TGTGCCAGCAGCCCCGGACCGGGACAGGGTCTCTTAACGGGGGCTTTCTTT	CASSPGPGQGLLTGAFF	TRBD1	many	TRBV11-2	TRBJ1-1
TGTGCCAGCAGCGTAGCGTTCGGGCAGGGGGCGGACGAGCAGTACTTC	CASSVAFGQGADEQYF	TRBD1	many	TRBV9	TRBJ2-7
TGCAGTGCTAGGGACCCGCTCGGTCCGTACGAGCAGTACTTC	CSARDPLGPYEQYF	-	few	TRBV20-1	TRBJ2-7
TGTGCCAGCAGTACAGCCCCGTTTTTAGGAGGGGGCGCCCCTGAAGCTTTCTTT	CASSTAPFLGGGAPEAFF	TRBD1	few	TRBV6-1	TRBJ1-1
TGTGCCAGCAGTGTAGGTATACTAGCGGGAATTGGTACAGATACGCAGTATTTT	CASSVGILAGIGTDTQYF	TRBD2	many	TRBV12-3/TRBV12-4	TRBJ2-3
TGCAGTGCTAGTACGCCAGGTCAGTCCTATGGCTACACCTTC	CSASTPGQSYGYTF	-	many	TRBV20-1	TRBJ1-2
TGCGCCAGCAGCTTCCAGGGGGCTAGCAGCACTGAAGCTTTCTTT	CASSFQGASSTEAFF	TRBD1	many	TRBV5-1	TRBJ1-1
TGCAGCGTGGATCCTTCACCGGGCCTCAAGGATAAAGAGACCCAGTACTTC	CSVDPSPGLKDKETQYF	-	few	TRBV29-1	TRBJ2-5
TGTGCCAGCAGTGTTGGGATCGGGGGGGAGGGCCATGAGCAGTTCTTC	CASSVGIGGEGHEQFF	TRBD2	many	TRBV12-3/TRBV12-4	TRBJ2-1
TGTGCCAGCAGCTTAGGATTGAGGACAGGGGGCTTGCGAAACATTCAGTACTTC	CASSLGLRTGGLRNIQYF	TRBD1	few	TRBV7-2	TRBJ2-4
TGCGCCAGCAGCCAAGTGACAGGGTCGGGTGGCTACACCTTC	CASSQVTGSGGYTF	TRBD1	many	TRBV4-1	TRBJ1-2
TGTGCCAGCTCACCACGAGGGGGCGGGGATTCACCCCTCCACTTT	CASSPRGGGDSPLHF	TRBD1	-	TRBV18	TRBJ1-6
TGCAGTGCTAGCCCCGGGACACAAGGACTCAAAAACATTCAGTACTTC	CSASPGTQGLKNIQYF	-	many	TRBV20-1	TRBJ2-4
TGTGCCAGCAGCTTAGACCACAGGGGATCTGAAGCTTTCTTT	CASSLDHRGSEAFF	TRBD1	many	TRBV7-2	TRBJ1-1
TGTGCCAGCAGCCACGAGGGAGTAGGGTATAACACTGAAGCTTTCTTT	CASSHEGVGYNTEAFF	-	-	TRBV9	TRBJ1-1
TGTACCAGCAGCTTCCCCCTCCCCGACAGGGAGCAGTTCTTC	CTSSFPLPDREQFF	-	-	TRBV5-4	TRBJ2-1
TGTGCCAGCAGCTTTTGGCTTTACACCGGGGAGCTGTTTTTT	CASSFWLYTGELFF	-	few	TRBV11-2	TRBJ2-2
TGTGCCAGCAGAAGGGTTCAGGGTTCTGGAAACACCATATATTTT	CASRRVQGSGNTIYF	-	-	TRBV6-1	TRBJ1-3
TGTGCCAGCAGTCGGGAACTAGCCCGCTACGAGCAGTACTTC	CASSRELARYEQYF	-	few	TRBV6-8	TRBJ2-7
TGCGCCAGCAGACAACCAGGACTTGGGAAACAAGAGACCCAGTACTTC	CASRQPGLGKQETQYF	-	few	TRBV4-1	TRBJ2-5
TGTGCCAGCAGGGGACAGCGGAACACTGAAGCTTTCTTT	CASRGQRNTEAFF	TRBD1	-	TRBV6-2/TRBV6-3	TRBJ1-1
TGCAGTGCTAGCCCCGATAGCTCCTACAATGAGCAGTTCTTC	CSASPDSSYNEQFF	-	-	TRBV20-1	TRBJ2-1